The present T cell receptor (beta chain) was sequenced within a study of cytomegalovirus exposure and HLA in healthy donors. Method: immunoSEQ multiplex PCR; TCRdb's copy keeps in-frame clones and lacks some. Counted here are over 250,000 clones, roughly 85% occurring once; the ten biggest clones make up around 1%. Sequencing was done on a sample of PBMCs. This sequence was found in a woman younger than 30 in good health and CMV-seronegative.

The CDR3 region is CARKGQYHEQYF. The DNA of the CDR3 is TGTGCCAGAAAGGGACAGTACCACGAGCAGTACTTC. The chain is built from TRBV5-4 and TRBJ2-7; TRBD1 aligns across 7 bases. With V trimmed by 8 bases and J by 5 bases, 7 bases remained unmatched. Germline CDR1 and CDR2: SGHNT and YYREEE (reference sequence). This CDR3 is built from 12 residues.